This T cell receptor (beta chain) was retrieved from a study of blood T cells in healthy people across ages. CDR3 size: 16 residues. Trimming cost V 2 bases and J 1 base; bases outside gene matches: 6. Germline V gene data show CDR1 as MNHEY and CDR2 as SVGAGI. Study observations and caveats: PBMCs went unsorted, and a conclusive naive versus antigen-experienced comparison was therefore prevented. Researchers deemed the diversity estimates from one million T cells underestimates. Roughly linear declines in TCR beta diversity per million T cells occurred with age.

Combining a sample-barcoded 5' primer with a J-beta primer mix, a second PCR ran for roughly 6 to 12 cycles. TCRdb used MiXCR to reprocess the 5' RACE reads, holding one entry per CDR3 protein. The data show 700,000 to 850,000 distinct CDR3 sequences, with about 48% seen just once and roughly 37% held by the top ten. This clonotype was seen a few times. The target antigen is unknown. Sequenced: blood. This receptor was taken from an elderly man in good health. The chain combines TRBV6-5 with TRBJ2-5, with 8 bases identical to TRBD2. In DNA form, the CDR3 reads TGTGCCAGCAGTTACCGAGGCGCGGGAGGCCAAGAGACCCAGTACTTC. Translation: CASSYRGAGGQETQYF.